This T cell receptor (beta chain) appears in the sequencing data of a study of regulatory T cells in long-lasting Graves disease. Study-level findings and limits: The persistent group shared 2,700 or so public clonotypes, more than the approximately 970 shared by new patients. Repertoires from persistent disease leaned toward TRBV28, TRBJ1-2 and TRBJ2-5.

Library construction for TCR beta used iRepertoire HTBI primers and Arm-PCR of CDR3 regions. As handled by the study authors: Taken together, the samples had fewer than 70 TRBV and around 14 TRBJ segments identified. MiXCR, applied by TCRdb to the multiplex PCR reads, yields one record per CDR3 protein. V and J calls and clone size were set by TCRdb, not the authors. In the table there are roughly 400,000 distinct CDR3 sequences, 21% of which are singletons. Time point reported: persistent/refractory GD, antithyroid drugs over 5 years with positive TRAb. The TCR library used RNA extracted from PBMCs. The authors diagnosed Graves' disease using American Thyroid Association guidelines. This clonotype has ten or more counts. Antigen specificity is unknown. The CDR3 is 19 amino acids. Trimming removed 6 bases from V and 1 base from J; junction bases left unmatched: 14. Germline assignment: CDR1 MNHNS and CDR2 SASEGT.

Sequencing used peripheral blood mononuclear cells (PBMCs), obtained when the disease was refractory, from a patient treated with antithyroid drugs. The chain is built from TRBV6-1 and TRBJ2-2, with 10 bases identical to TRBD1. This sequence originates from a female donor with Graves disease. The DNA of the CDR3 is TGTGCCAGCAGCCGTCCCGGGACAGGGGCGCCTAAGAACACCGGGGAGCTGTTTTTT. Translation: CASSRPGTGAPKNTGELFF.